This TCR beta chain comes out of a study of blood T cell repertoires in COVID-19. Turning to the study itself: Samples came from the United States, Italy and Spain, spanning acute and convalescent COVID-19. From T cells, B-cell-depleted T cells, or PBMCs came the material, which was cDNA or gDNA.

Clones were sequenced by immunoSEQ multiplex PCR, and TCRdb holds only the in-frame ones, with some missing. This table holds roughly 120,000 clones, 70% to 80% found once. This clone was observed a handful of times. CDR1 is WSHSY, CDR2 SAAADI, per germline. V shed 9 bases, J shed 3 bases, and the junction held 4 bases outside the gene matches. This CDR3 is built from 13 residues. The clonotype originates from a man aged 50 to 60 with acute or convalescent COVID-19. J is TRBJ2-7 and V is TRBV10-2; 11 bases match TRBD1. The material sequenced was peripheral blood. DNA for the CDR3: TGCGCCAGTCCGGGACAGGGGGTCTACGAGCAGTACTTC. Protein product: CASPGQGVYEQYF.